The source of this T cell receptor (beta chain) is a study of blood T cell repertoires in COVID-19. The protocol was immunoSEQ multiplex PCR, while the TCRdb copy is restricted to in-frame clones and leaves out a portion. In the table there are 90,000 to 150,000 clones, around 86% of which are singletons. In its sample, this clone was seen once. The CDR3 spans 15 residues. J gave up 3 bases and V 0 bases, and 2 bases lay outside the gene matches. In germline, CDR1 is MNHEY, CDR2 SVGAGI. This chain connects TRBV6-5 to TRBJ2-1; 7 bases align to TRBD2. Sequenced material: peripheral blood. This receptor was obtained from a man at least 80 years old with acute or convalescent COVID-19. The CDR3 loop is CASSYSLAVYNEQFF. The CDR3 bases are TGTGCCAGCAGTTACTCCCTAGCGGTCTACAATGAGCAGTTCTTC.